This TCR beta chain was retrieved from a study of blood T cell repertoires in COVID-19 (TCRdb year 2020). For the study in its entirety: Samples from collaborators originated in the United States, Italy and Spain and spanned both the acute and convalescent phases of COVID-19. The material from the prospective study consisted of cDNA or gDNA derived from T cells, B-cell-depleted T cells, or PBMCs. Where available, HLA class I and class II types were obtained from metadata supplied by the sample provider rather than from assay-based typing. The sample metadata nearly always contained a de-identified subject ID, COVID-19 status, age in years and sex. The repertoires were released in a freely available public database meant as a resource for research on the immune response to SARS-CoV-2. The samples were drawn from two sources: the first 160 participants of the ongoing ImmuneRACE study, and 950 to 1,500 subjects contributed by 6 global collaborators. The dataset comprised deeply sampled blood TCRbeta repertoires from subjects exposed to, actively infected with, or recovered from COVID-19.

Collaborating institutions collected whole blood in K2EDTA tubes following their own protocols. For TCRbeta analysis, collaborators shipped samples as frozen whole blood, isolated PBMCs, or DNA extracted from either of those sample types. There are 16 amino acids in the CDR3, from cysteine to phenylalanine inclusive. Only the CDR3 portion is preserved as DNA: 48 bases, with reading frame beginning at the first base. The germline V gene provides CDR1 SGHRS and CDR2 YFSETQ. Germline trimming: 4 bases from V, 0 bases from J; junction bases outside gene matches: 7. The immunoSEQ Assay, a bias-controlled multiplex PCR, was used to amplify TCRbeta CDR3 regions from genomic DNA. In the source study's methods: Nucleated cell counts per sample were estimated from amplification of reference gene primers within the assay. To quantify the absolute abundance of each unique TCRbeta CDR3 rearrangement, sequence reads were collapsed and filtered. For each sample, productive Simpson clonality was calculated by taking the square root of Simpson's diversity index across productive rearrangements. What TCRdb holds here is the immuneACCESS table cut down to in-frame rearrangements. Part of the clones is not present; checked against another copy, under half of the missing clones reflect an unresolved V gene, and the others are unexplained. Clone size and the V and J calls come from that table; the DNA yielded D and trimming. The sample table records some 110,000 clones; over 75% of these occur just once. 4% to 5% of the sample is in the top ten clones.

Broader findings and caveats from the paper: How much clinical and demographic metadata was included differed by source and by participant, and the metadata was provided uncurated.

As concerns this clone: The antigen it binds to is not known. It has no much larger one-base neighbor in the sample; base qualities were not kept.

Sequences were obtained from peripheral blood. Recombination linked TRBV5-1 to TRBJ2-1; TRBD2 agrees with 7 junctional bases. The TCR was taken from a man aged 45-60 years with acute or convalescent COVID-19. The nucleotide sequence reads as follows: TGCGCCAGCAGCCCAATAGCGGGCTTCTCCTACAATGAGCAGTTCTTC. Its amino acids are CASSPIAGFSYNEQFF. Supplemented by the reference TRBV5-1 and TRBJ2-1 proteins around the CDR3, the complete variable domain is KAGVTQTPRYLIKTRGQQVTLSCSPISGHRSVSWYQQTPGQGLQFLFEYFSETQRNKGNFPGRFSGRQFSNSRSEMNVSTLELGDSALYLCASSPIAGFSYNEQFFGPGTRLTVL.